Listed below are T cell receptor beta chains from one sample, sequenced in a study of T cell responses to AZD1222 COVID-19 vaccine. Clones were read by immunoSEQ multiplex PCR, and TCRdb kept only the in-frame ones, dropping some. The sample carries some 250,000 clones, 94% recorded once. The sample was peripheral blood, taken 28 days after the second AZD1222 dose. Receptor source: an adult who received the AZD1222 COVID-19 vaccine. Both conserved end residues are part of each CDR3. Each record gives: clone size, J gene, D gene, V gene, CDR3 DNA, CDR3 protein. The D gene is left open where the match is weak. Clone size is given for some rows only: seen once, a few or many times, or a class if the clone is expanded.

clone size: .; J gene: TRBJ2-2; D gene: .; V gene: TRBV9; CDR3 DNA: TGTGCCAGCAGCTCCTCGATGGGGGAGAACACCGGGGAGCTGTTTTTT; CDR3 protein: CASSSSMGENTGELFF
clone size: .; J gene: TRBJ1-6; D gene: .; V gene: TRBV30; CDR3 DNA: TGTGCCTGGAGTGCATGGAGCGGGTCACCCCTCCACTTT; CDR3 protein: CAWSAWSGSPLHF
clone size: .; J gene: TRBJ2-7; D gene: .; V gene: TRBV28; CDR3 DNA: TGTGCCAGCAGTCGGCCAGGGCCGGGGGAGCAGTACTTC; CDR3 protein: CASSRPGPGEQYF
clone size: .; J gene: TRBJ2-1; D gene: TRBD2; V gene: TRBV5-1; CDR3 DNA: TGCGCCAGCAGCCCTCCCGTAGCGGGATCGGCCAATGAGCAGTTCTTC; CDR3 protein: CASSPPVAGSANEQFF
clone size: .; J gene: TRBJ2-7; D gene: TRBD2; V gene: TRBV9; CDR3 DNA: TGTGCCAGCAGCGTATCGAGTAGCGGGGGGCTCTACGAGCAGTACTTC; CDR3 protein: CASSVSSSGGLYEQYF
clone size: .; J gene: TRBJ1-6; D gene: .; V gene: TRBV7-9; CDR3 DNA: TGTGCCAGCTCTGGAAGCTCCTATAATTCACCCCTCCACTTT; CDR3 protein: CASSGSSYNSPLHF
clone size: .; J gene: TRBJ2-5; D gene: .; V gene: TRBV14; CDR3 DNA: TGTGCCAGCAGCCAGGTGGCGGGACAAGAGACCCAGTACTTC; CDR3 protein: CASSQVAGQETQYF
clone size: .; J gene: TRBJ2-7; D gene: TRBD1; V gene: TRBV28; CDR3 DNA: TGTGCCAGCAGTTTATCGGGACAGGGTGATGACAGCGAGCAGTACTTC; CDR3 protein: CASSLSGQGDDSEQYF
clone size: once; J gene: TRBJ1-1; D gene: .; V gene: TRBV29-1; CDR3 DNA: TGCAGCGTTGAATGGGACCGTCCTAAAGCTTTCTTT; CDR3 protein: CSVEWDRPKAFF
clone size: .; J gene: TRBJ1-1; D gene: .; V gene: TRBV9; CDR3 DNA: TGTGCCAGCAGCGCCCGCCTCACAGGGCCCCCTGAAGCTTTCTTT; CDR3 protein: CASSARLTGPPEAFF
clone size: once; J gene: TRBJ1-1; D gene: .; V gene: TRBV12-3/TRBV12-4; CDR3 DNA: TGTGCCAGCAGTCTACAAGTGAACACTGAAGCTTTCTTT; CDR3 protein: CASSLQVNTEAFF
clone size: .; J gene: TRBJ2-7; D gene: .; V gene: TRBV7-2; CDR3 DNA: TGTGCCAGCAGCGCCGGACCGGGGAGCTCCTACGAGCAGTACTTC; CDR3 protein: CASSAGPGSSYEQYF
clone size: .; J gene: TRBJ1-5; D gene: TRBD1; V gene: TRBV7-6; CDR3 DNA: TGTGCCAGCAGGATAGGACAGGGTAGCAATCAGCCCCAGCATTTT; CDR3 protein: CASRIGQGSNQPQHF
clone size: .; J gene: TRBJ2-1; D gene: TRBD1; V gene: TRBV7-3; CDR3 DNA: TGTGCCAGCAGCCCGGGACAGGCCTACAATGAGCAGTTCTTC; CDR3 protein: CASSPGQAYNEQFF
clone size: .; J gene: TRBJ1-1; D gene: .; V gene: TRBV6-6; CDR3 DNA: TGTGCCAGCAGCCGAAAGGGCGGCGCCACTGAAGCTTTCTTT; CDR3 protein: CASSRKGGATEAFF
clone size: once; J gene: TRBJ1-5; D gene: .; V gene: TRBV19; CDR3 DNA: TGTGCCAGTAGTGGCCGAGGGCTTAGCAATCAGCCCCAGCATTTT; CDR3 protein: CASSGRGLSNQPQHF
clone size: once; J gene: TRBJ2-7; D gene: .; V gene: TRBV4-2; CDR3 DNA: TGTGCCAGCAGCCAACAGGGAGTTAGCTCCTACGAGCAGTACTTC; CDR3 protein: CASSQQGVSSYEQYF
clone size: .; J gene: TRBJ1-2; D gene: .; V gene: TRBV7-2; CDR3 DNA: TGTGCCAGCAGCTTAGAGTCAGGCTACGGCGATGGCTACACCTTC; CDR3 protein: CASSLESGYGDGYTF
clone size: .; J gene: TRBJ1-4; D gene: .; V gene: TRBV5-4; CDR3 DNA: TGTGCCAGCAGCTTGTCCGGGGGCTCCGAAAAACTGTTTTTT; CDR3 protein: CASSLSGGSEKLFF
clone size: .; J gene: TRBJ1-2; D gene: .; V gene: TRBV14; CDR3 DNA: TGTGCCAGCAGCCAAGATCTGGGCTATGGCTACACCTTC; CDR3 protein: CASSQDLGYGYTF
clone size: once; J gene: TRBJ2-5; D gene: TRBD2; V gene: TRBV18; CDR3 DNA: TGTGCCAGCTCACCCGGACTAGCGGGAGCGGAGACCCAGTACTTC; CDR3 protein: CASSPGLAGAETQYF
clone size: .; J gene: TRBJ1-3; D gene: .; V gene: TRBV20-1; CDR3 DNA: TGCAGTGCTACAATAGGAAACACCATATATTTT; CDR3 protein: CSATIGNTIYF
clone size: .; J gene: TRBJ2-6; D gene: .; V gene: TRBV7-3; CDR3 DNA: TGTGCCAGCAGCCGTGCCCACTCTGGGGCCAACGTCCTGACTTTC; CDR3 protein: CASSRAHSGANVLTF
clone size: .; J gene: TRBJ2-1; D gene: .; V gene: TRBV7-3; CDR3 DNA: TGTGCCAGCAGCCTCTCGGCTACCTCCTACAATGAGCAGTTCTTC; CDR3 protein: CASSLSATSYNEQFF
clone size: .; J gene: TRBJ2-7; D gene: .; V gene: TRBV3-1/TRBV3-2; CDR3 DNA: TGTGCCAGCAGCCAGGGAACACTCCCGAGGAAAAGCTACGAGCAGTACTTC; CDR3 protein: CASSQGTLPRKSYEQYF
clone size: .; J gene: TRBJ2-1; D gene: TRBD2; V gene: TRBV18; CDR3 DNA: TGTGCCAGCTCACGATCAGGGATCGGACTAGCGGGAGGGAATGAGCAGTTCTTC; CDR3 protein: CASSRSGIGLAGGNEQFF
clone size: .; J gene: TRBJ1-5; D gene: TRBD1; V gene: TRBV6-5; CDR3 DNA: TGTGCCAGCAGTTACCGGGCAGGGGGGGATCAGCCCCAGCATTTT; CDR3 protein: CASSYRAGGDQPQHF
clone size: .; J gene: TRBJ1-3; D gene: .; V gene: TRBV28; CDR3 DNA: TGTGCCAGCAGTCTCGGAGGGGAGAGCGAAGGAAACACCATATATTTT; CDR3 protein: CASSLGGESEGNTIYF
clone size: .; J gene: TRBJ2-7; D gene: .; V gene: TRBV28; CDR3 DNA: TGTGCCAGCAGTCCCCCGGGACTCTACGAGCAGTACTTC; CDR3 protein: CASSPPGLYEQYF
clone size: .; J gene: TRBJ1-2; D gene: .; V gene: TRBV27; CDR3 DNA: TGTGCCAGCAGTCCCCGGGAGCCAGGAGCCTATGGCTACACCTTC; CDR3 protein: CASSPREPGAYGYTF
clone size: .; J gene: TRBJ2-5; D gene: .; V gene: TRBV28; CDR3 DNA: TGTGGACAGAGCTGCAGGGAGACCCAGTACTTC; CDR3 protein: CGQSCRETQYF
clone size: .; J gene: TRBJ1-2; D gene: .; V gene: TRBV2; CDR3 DNA: TGTGCCAGCAGTGATGAAAGCGGATATGGCTACACCTTC; CDR3 protein: CASSDESGYGYTF
clone size: .; J gene: TRBJ1-5; D gene: .; V gene: TRBV7-9; CDR3 DNA: TGTGCCAGCAGCTTTGAGTCTGTACAGCCCCAGCATTTT; CDR3 protein: CASSFESVQPQHF
clone size: .; J gene: TRBJ1-2; D gene: TRBD1; V gene: TRBV3-1/TRBV3-2; CDR3 DNA: TGTGCCAGCAGGCAAACCGGGACAGGGGGTAACTATGGCTACACCTTC; CDR3 protein: CASRQTGTGGNYGYTF
clone size: .; J gene: TRBJ1-3; D gene: .; V gene: TRBV5-1; CDR3 DNA: TGCGCCAGCAGCTTGGAGCAGGGTTTCTCTGGAAACACCATATATTTT; CDR3 protein: CASSLEQGFSGNTIYF
clone size: once; J gene: TRBJ2-2; D gene: .; V gene: TRBV28; CDR3 DNA: TGTGCCAGCAGTTTTGCCGCGAACACCGGGGAGCTGTTTTTT; CDR3 protein: CASSFAANTGELFF
clone size: .; J gene: TRBJ1-1; D gene: .; V gene: TRBV4-1; CDR3 DNA: TGCGCCAGCAGCCCAGTTGAGGGTGATTGGGGGACTGAAGCTTTCTTT; CDR3 protein: CASSPVEGDWGTEAFF
clone size: .; J gene: TRBJ2-5; D gene: .; V gene: TRBV2; CDR3 DNA: TGTGCCACCGGGGGCGGAGAAGAGACCCAGTACTTC; CDR3 protein: CATGGGEETQYF
clone size: .; J gene: TRBJ2-3; D gene: .; V gene: TRBV4-1; CDR3 DNA: TGCGCCAGCAGCCAAGAAGGGGCTCGGACAGATACGCAGTATTTT; CDR3 protein: CASSQEGARTDTQYF
clone size: .; J gene: TRBJ2-7; D gene: .; V gene: TRBV28; CDR3 DNA: TGTGCCAGCAGCACCACAGGGGGGGGTGCAGCGGAGGGGTACTTC; CDR3 protein: CASSTTGGGAAEGYF
clone size: .; J gene: TRBJ1-2; D gene: TRBD1; V gene: TRBV28; CDR3 DNA: TGTGCCAGCAGTTCTCGGACAGGAAGCTATGGCTACACCTTC; CDR3 protein: CASSSRTGSYGYTF
clone size: .; J gene: TRBJ2-3; D gene: TRBD2; V gene: TRBV5-1; CDR3 DNA: TGCGCCAGCAGCGTAGGGAACGGGGGGGCCGGTACGCAGTATTTT; CDR3 protein: CASSVGNGGAGTQYF
clone size: .; J gene: TRBJ1-1; D gene: .; V gene: TRBV7-9; CDR3 DNA: TGTGCCAGCAGCTTAGGTCCTCGGAACACTGAAGCTTTCTTT; CDR3 protein: CASSLGPRNTEAFF
clone size: .; J gene: TRBJ1-1; D gene: .; V gene: TRBV28; CDR3 DNA: TGTGCCAGCAGTTTTCAGGGGTCTGAAGCTTTCTTT; CDR3 protein: CASSFQGSEAFF
clone size: .; J gene: TRBJ2-3; D gene: TRBD2; V gene: TRBV2; CDR3 DNA: TGTGCCAGCCTTGGACTAGCGACAGATACGCAGTATTTT; CDR3 protein: CASLGLATDTQYF
clone size: .; J gene: TRBJ1-2; D gene: TRBD1; V gene: TRBV19; CDR3 DNA: TGTGCCAGTAGTCCGCCGGGACAGCAACCTAACTATGGCTACACCTTC; CDR3 protein: CASSPPGQQPNYGYTF